The 28 T cell receptor beta chains reported below all come from one sample, sequenced in a study of blood T cell repertoires in COVID-19. Libraries were prepared by immunoSEQ multiplex PCR; TCRdb keeps only in-frame clonotypes and omits some of them. This table holds tens of thousands of clones, about 70% found once. The sequencing input was peripheral blood. These receptors came from a woman at least 80 years old with active or convalescent COVID-19.

V gene TRBV20-1 combines with J gene TRBJ1-2; D is unresolved. This CDR3 contains 10 residues. The V and J ends lost 5 bases and 4 bases respectively, with 5 bases between them. Looked up from germline, CDR1 is DFQATT and CDR2 is SNEGSKA (reference sequence). The CDR3 nucleotides are TGCAGTGCTCCTCGCTATGGCTACACCTTC. It yields the protein CSAPRYGYTF.

The V call is TRBV18, the J call TRBJ2-3; D remains ambiguous. CDR1 KGHSH and CDR2 LQKENI come from the germline V gene. Trimming took 3 bases from V and 0 from J, leaving 13 bases between them. This CDR3 contains 16 residues. CDR3 in DNA: TGTGCCAGCTCACCTGGGCACAGTTCTAGCACAGATACGCAGTATTTT. Its translation is CASSPGHSSSTDTQYF. The whole variable domain, remainder taken from reference TRBV18 and TRBJ2-3, is NAGVMQNPRHLVRRRGQEARLRCSPMKGHSHVYWYRQLPEEGLKFMVYLQKENIIDESGMPKERFSAEFPKEGPSILRIQQVVRGDSAAYFCASSPGHSSSTDTQYFGPGTRLTVL.

This chain links TRBV15 with TRBJ2-7; D unresolved. Germline-derived CDR1 and CDR2 are LNHNV and YYDKDF (reference sequence). With 2 bases removed from V and 4 bases from J, the gap between germline ends came to 9 bases. There are 13 residues in the CDR3. CDR3: CATSRSVGYEQYF. In DNA, the CDR3 is TGTGCCACCAGCAGAAGCGTCGGGTACGAGCAGTACTTC.

The V gene is TRBV19, the J gene TRBJ2-2; no firm D call. Germline V gene data show CDR1 as LNHDA and CDR2 as SQIVND (reference sequence). V was trimmed by 3 bases and J by 9 bases, leaving 8 bases between them. This CDR3 region has 12 residues. This CDR3 is CASSIRPRELFF. CDR3 sequence (DNA): TGTGCCAGTAGTATCAGGCCCCGGGAGCTGTTTTTT.

This clone has just one count. CDR3 in DNA: TGCGCCAGCAGCCAAGACCAGGGACTACCGAACAATGAGCAGTTCTTC. Its translation: CASSQDQGLPNNEQFF. V is TRBV4-3 and J is TRBJ2-1; 7 nucleotides match TRBD2. Trimming took 0 bases from V and 5 from J; bases not matched to a gene: 7. The CDR3 is 16 amino acids. CDR1 LGHNA and CDR2 YSLEER come from the germline V gene.

CDR3: CASSLRQGQETQYF. The CDR3 DNA sequence: TGTGCCAGCTCACTGCGACAGGGCCAAGAGACCCAGTACTTC. V gene TRBV18 combines with J gene TRBJ2-5; 7 bases line up with TRBD1. CDR3 length equals 14 residues. With 4 bases clipped from V and 1 base from J, the junction kept 3 bases outside the gene matches. CDR1 is KGHSH, CDR2 LQKENI, per germline.

This chain uses TRBV12-3 or TRBV12-4 with TRBJ2-2; D uncertain. The CDR3 length is 13 residues. Trimming took off 6 bases at V and 6 bases at J, with 11 bases between the two ends. The CDR3 region has the DNA TGTGCCAGCAGGGTCGGTGAGGCCGGGGAGCTGTTTTTT. This sequence encodes CASRVGEAGELFF.

This chain links TRBV20-1 with TRBJ2-7, with D possibly TRBD2 on 6 matching bases. The ends were cut back, 3 bases at V and 0 bases at J, with 15 bases in the middle. This CDR3 contains 15 residues. The germline V gene encodes CDR1 DFQATT and CDR2 SNEGSKA (reference sequence). CDR3: CSASRDLGTSYEQYF. As DNA, the CDR3 is TGCAGTGCTAGTAGGGACTTAGGGACCTCCTACGAGCAGTACTTC.

This clone was counted once. The chain carries TRBV5-4 and TRBJ2-3, with 11 bases fitting TRBD2. Unmatched junction bases numbered 7, after V lost 4 bases and J lost 6 bases. CDR1 and CDR2 from the germline V gene are SGHNT and YYREEE (reference sequence). The CDR3 length is 15 residues. The chain's CDR3 is CASSLEASGGDTQYF. For the CDR3, the DNA is TGTGCCAGCAGCCTTGAGGCTAGCGGGGGGGATACGCAGTATTTT.

This clone is medium-sized within its sample. The chain recombines TRBV5-1 with TRBJ1-1; 7 bases agree with TRBD1. The CDR3 loop spans 13 amino acids. Germline CDR1 SGHRS, CDR2 YFSETQ. The ends lost 2 bases at V and 6 bases at J; junction bases unmatched: 4. The CDR3 sequence is CASSFTGAPEAFF. The CDR3 DNA reads TGCGCCAGCAGCTTTACAGGGGCGCCTGAAGCTTTCTTT. Full variable domain (missing parts from reference TRBV5-1 and TRBJ1-1): KAGVTQTPRYLIKTRGQQVTLSCSPISGHRSVSWYQQTPGQGLQFLFEYFSETQRNKGNFPGRFSGRQFSNSRSEMNVSTLELGDSALYLCASSFTGAPEAFFGQGTRLTVV.

This chain connects TRBV5-5 to TRBJ1-2; D gene unclear. The CDR3 runs 13 residues. The germline V gene has CDR1 SGHKS and CDR2 YYEKEE (reference sequence). The V end was cut by 2 bases, the J end by 0 bases, with 5 bases between. The CDR3 here is CASSFTANYGYTF. The DNA of the CDR3 is TGTGCCAGCAGCTTCACGGCTAACTATGGCTACACCTTC. The variable domain in full, completed from reference TRBV5-5 and TRBJ1-2, reads DAGVTQSPTHLIKTRGQQVTLRCSPISGHKSVSWYQQVLGQGPQFIFQYYEKEERGRGNFPDRFSARQFPNYSSELNVNALLLGDSALYLCASSFTANYGYTFGSGTRLTVV.

CDR3 sequence: CASSAYPLGFGTDTQYF. The CDR3 nucleotides are TGTGCCAGCAGTGCGTACCCTCTTGGTTTCGGCACAGATACGCAGTATTTT. V usage is TRBV27 and J usage is TRBJ2-3; D call uncertain. Germline CDR1 reads MNHEY; CDR2 reads SMNVEV (reference sequence). V was cut by 5 bases and J by 1 base, with 19 bases left in between. The CDR3 is 17 residues long.

The rearrangement joins TRBV9 to TRBJ2-2; TRBD2 aligns across 8 bases. This CDR3 comprises 16 residues. The junction had 9 bases not matched to a gene; V was cut back by 4 bases and J by 4 bases. The germline V gene has CDR1 SGDLS and CDR2 YYNGEE. The CDR3 loop reads CASSPFVGGATGELFF. CDR3 in DNA: TGTGCCAGCAGCCCTTTTGTCGGGGGGGCCACCGGGGAGCTGTTTTTT.

The rearrangement links TRBV9 to TRBJ2-7; 9 positions agree with TRBD1. CDR1 and CDR2 (germline): SGDLS, YYNGEE. CDR3 size: 14 residues. V was clipped by 4 bases and J by 6 bases; unmatched bases: 8. The chain's CDR3 is CASSPGTGLFEQYF. In DNA form, the CDR3 reads TGTGCCAGCAGCCCAGGGACAGGGTTGTTCGAGCAGTACTTC. Looking up the rest from reference TRBV9 and TRBJ2-7 gives the full variable domain: DSGVTQTPKHLITATGQRVTLRCSPRSGDLSVYWYQQSLDQGLQFLIQYYNGEERAKGNILERFSAQQFPDLHSELNLSSLELGDSALYFCASSPGTGLFEQYFGPGTRLTVT.

This clone was seen more than once but under ten times. The V call is TRBV9, the J call TRBJ1-2; no clear D gene. The CDR3 is made up of 16 amino acids. Trimming cost V 4 bases and J 3 bases, with 19 bases left between them. Germline-derived CDR1 and CDR2 are SGDLS and YYNGEE. CDR3 sequence (DNA): TGTGCCAGCAGCCCCCGGGGAGGGAACCTCTACTATGGCTACACCTTC. Residues: CASSPRGGNLYYGYTF.

The chain has TRBV9 and TRBJ1-1, with a tentative D call TRBD1 (6 bases). CDR3 size: 16 residues. Trimming pared 0 bases from V and 1 base from J, leaving 13 bases between. The germline gives CDR1 SGDLS, CDR2 YYNGEE. In nucleotides, the CDR3 is TGTGCCAGCAGCGTAGGGCAGGGGAAGGCGAACACTGAAGCTTTCTTT. It is translated as CASSVGQGKANTEAFF.

This chain joins TRBV30 and TRBJ2-7; tentatively, D is TRBD1 (6 bases). Germline-derived CDR1 and CDR2 are GTSNPN and SVGIG (reference sequence). Trimming shortened V by 6 bases and J by 2 bases, and 14 bases separated the two germline ends. The CDR3 is 13 residues long. CDR3 protein: CACKGENPYEQYF. CDR3 DNA sequence: TGTGCCTGTAAGGGGGAGAACCCCTACGAGCAGTACTTC.

This chain joins TRBV10-3 and TRBJ1-2; 9 nucleotides line up with TRBD1. CDR1 ENHRY and CDR2 SYGVKD come from the germline V gene. The V gene end was trimmed by 2 bases and the J gene end by 13 bases; junction bases not matched to a gene: 8. The CDR3 loop spans 13 amino acids. The CDR3 coding sequence is TGTGCCATCAGTGAGACCCTACAGGGGGCGGCCACCTTC. It translates to CAISETLQGAATF.

This clone was counted a few times. The chain has TRBV19 and TRBJ2-2, with a possible D match to TRBD1 (5 bases). With 6 bases removed from V and 0 bases from J, the gap between germline ends came to 8 bases. The CDR3 length is 14 residues. The V gene's germline CDR1 is LNHDA and CDR2 SQIVND (reference sequence). The CDR3 region has the DNA TGTGCCAGTAGGGGGCCGGCGAACACCGGGGAGCTGTTTTTT. Protein product: CASRGPANTGELFF.

This clone was detected only a few times. The rearrangement links TRBV2 to TRBJ2-7, with 11 bases lining up with TRBD1. This CDR3 contains 15 residues. CDR1 is SNHLY, CDR2 FYNNEI, per germline. The junction had 4 bases not matched to a gene; V was cut back by 0 bases and J by 6 bases. The DNA of the CDR3 is TGTGCCAGCAGTGAAGCTCCGGGACAGGGGGGCGAGCAGTACTTC. It specifies CASSEAPGQGGEQYF.

In this sample, this clone turned up once. This chain joins TRBV19 and TRBJ2-1, with TRBD1 matching over 8 bases. CDR1 is LNHDA and CDR2 is SQIVND in the germline V gene (reference sequence). This CDR3 region has 16 residues. Trimming at V came to 8 bases and at J to 0 bases, leaving 9 bases not matched to a gene. In DNA, the CDR3 is TGTGCCAGTGGGGGACAGGAGATCCTCTCCTACAATGAGCAGTTCTTC. Translation: CASGGQEILSYNEQFF.

This sequence joins TRBV6-5 and TRBJ1-2; 9 nucleotides align to TRBD1. V lost 8 bases to trimming and J lost 4 bases; unmatched junction nucleotides: 5. The CDR3 spans 13 residues. Germline V lookup: CDR1 MNHEY, CDR2 SVGAGI. This CDR3 reads CASREGQGYGYTF. The DNA of the CDR3 is TGTGCCAGCCGAGAGGGACAGGGCTATGGCTACACCTTC.

This clone was recorded a few times. The J gene is TRBJ1-2, the V gene TRBV7-8; no clear D. The length of the CDR3 is 18 residues. Germline V lookup: CDR1 SGHVS, CDR2 FQNEAQ. Trimming removed 0 bases at V and 6 bases at J, with 23 bases between. CDR3 sequence reads: CASSLALPEELKRNGYTF. The CDR3 bases are TGTGCCAGCAGCTTAGCGCTCCCGGAGGAATTGAAAAGGAATGGCTACACCTTC.

The V gene is TRBV5-6, the J gene TRBJ1-1; D is possibly TRBD1 (5 bases). Looked up from germline, CDR1 is SGHDT and CDR2 is YYEEEE. The V gene lost 4 bases and the J gene lost 5 bases, with 12 bases spanning the gap. The CDR3 is 13 residues long. The CDR3 loop is CASSPTGLTEAFF. The DNA of the CDR3 is TGTGCCAGCAGCCCTACGGGACTGACTGAAGCTTTCTTT. Drawing the rest from reference TRBV5-6 and TRBJ1-1, the complete variable domain is DAGVTQSPTHLIKTRGQQVTLRCSPKSGHDTVSWYQQALGQGPQFIFQYYEEEERQRGNFPDRFSGHQFPNYSSELNVNALLLGDSALYLCASSPTGLTEAFFGQGTRLTVV.

This chain uses TRBV19 with TRBJ1-1, with TRBD1 matching 8 bases. Per germline, CDR1 LNHDA and CDR2 SQIVND (reference sequence). The CDR3 is made up of 18 amino acids. J lost 4 bases, V lost 4 bases, and 17 bases had no gene match. The DNA for the CDR3 is TGTGCCAGTAGTAAAGCGGAGGGGGGCAGGGGGCGTCGCACTGAAGCTTTCTTT. Its protein product is CASSKAEGGRGRRTEAFF.

The chain is built from TRBV4-3 and TRBJ2-1, with TRBD2 matching 11 bases. The length of the CDR3 is 20 residues. J lost 0 bases, V lost 0 bases, and 10 bases had no gene match. The germline V gene has CDR1 LGHNA and CDR2 YSLEER. The CDR3 sequence: CASSQDPPTSGANSYNEQFF. Here the CDR3 DNA reads TGCGCCAGCAGCCAAGATCCACCGACTAGCGGGGCTAACTCCTACAATGAGCAGTTCTTC.

The chain employs TRBV28 and TRBJ2-1; TRBD1 matches at 8 bases. The J segment lost 5 bases and the V segment lost 5 bases, leaving 5 bases of the junction unmatched. Germline values: CDR1 MDHEN, CDR2 SYDVKM. The length of the CDR3 is 14 residues. This CDR3 is CASSQTGVDNEQFF. The CDR3 coding sequence is TGTGCCAGCAGTCAGACAGGGGTCGACAATGAGCAGTTCTTC.

The chain is built from TRBV7-9 and TRBJ2-7, with D unclear. With 1 base removed from V and 2 bases from J, the gap between germline ends came to 6 bases. The germline gives CDR1 SEHNR, CDR2 FQNEAQ (reference sequence). This CDR3 has 13 residues. The CDR3 nucleotides are TGTGCCAGCAGCTTAGGAAGCGCCTACGAGCAGTACTTC. This gives the protein CASSLGSAYEQYF. The full variable domain, rest sourced from reference TRBV7-9 and TRBJ2-7, is DTGVSQNPRHKITKRGQNVTFRCDPISEHNRLYWYRQTLGQGPEFLTYFQNEAQLEKSRLLSDRFSAERPKGSFSTLEIQRTEQGDSAMYLCASSLGSAYEQYFGPGTRLTVT.